The clone carrying this T cell receptor beta chain was observed a few times. Its specificity is unknown. The sample belongs to a study of long-term antiretroviral therapy in people with HIV. No fewer than two post-ART and no fewer than one pre-ART PBMC samples existed for each donor. Every participant with HIV received treatment in the United States. The CDR3 has 13 amino acids. An immunoSEQ assay, version v3.0, was performed at survey level. The assay was immunoSEQ multiplex PCR, and TCRdb's table has in-frame clones only and misses some. The sample has 20,000 to 25,000 clones, 82% seen once. Study results and limitations: Pre-ART expanded clones dominated the repertoire at every time point. It was observed that HIV repertoires exhibited narrower CDR3 length ranges than controls.

The chain uses TRBV21-1 and TRBJ2-7. TRBV21-1 is tagged as a pseudogene. Here the sequenced sample was unsorted PBMCs, taken less than 2.5 years after starting antiretroviral therapy. This TCR was sampled from a man in his forties or fifties with HIV. This CDR3 is CASSKNPPYEQYF. The CDR3 region has the DNA TGTGCCAGCAGCAAAAATCCGCCCTACGAGCAGTACTTC.